These T cell receptor beta chains were read from a single sample in a study of spatial heterogeneity in lung cancer. From the 5' RACE reads, TCRdb called clonotypes with MiXCR, one entry per CDR3 protein. The table has some 500 distinct CDR3 sequences, approximately 10% seen once. The sequences come from lung tumor tissue, collected at surgery. Receptors were obtained from a female donor with early-stage non-small cell lung cancer. The CDR3 runs from the conserved cysteine through the conserved F or W. The D gene is left open where the match is weak.

CDR3 length	V gene	D gene	J gene	CDR3 protein
15	TRBV20-1	TRBD1	TRBJ1-1	CSAEKGAGGNTEAFF
13	TRBV12-3/TRBV12-4	NA	TRBJ2-2	CASRQANTGELFF
15	TRBV11-2	NA	TRBJ2-7	CASRGHVGHYYEQYF
13	TRBV7-9	NA	TRBJ1-6	CASSLTQGGPLHF
16	TRBV6-5	NA	TRBJ1-1	CASSYSLQTAGTEAFF
15	TRBV9	TRBD2	TRBJ2-1	CASSSRTSGYNEQFF
13	TRBV7-3	TRBD1	TRBJ2-5	CASSPGQGETQYF
11	TRBV12-3/TRBV12-4	NA	TRBJ2-1	CASSFYNEQFF
19	TRBV24-1	NA	TRBJ2-1	CATSDRLGVGTSSYNEQFF
19	TRBV9	TRBD2	TRBJ2-3	CASSVVASGGLTSTDTQYF
12	TRBV30	NA	TRBJ2-1	CAWSAAFNEQFF
16	TRBV24-1	NA	TRBJ2-3	CATSDWPSPPTDTQYF
15	TRBV5-1	NA	TRBJ1-2	CASSSGWSSNYGYTF
14	TRBV20-1	TRBD2	TRBJ2-1	CSASRTSAYNEQFF
14	TRBV5-6	TRBD2	TRBJ2-1	CASSWGLAYNEQFF
16	TRBV18	NA	TRBJ2-7	CASSLNFGRELYEQYF
13	TRBV7-6	NA	TRBJ1-1	CASRADTNTEAFF
14	TRBV11-1	NA	TRBJ2-7	CASSLAGGAHEQYF
16	TRBV18	TRBD1	TRBJ1-2	CASSPPSRGLRYGYTF
14	TRBV7-9	NA	TRBJ2-2	CASSLLRDGGELFF
16	TRBV7-2	NA	TRBJ2-5	CASSLARAVTQETQYF
14	TRBV7-9	NA	TRBJ1-1	CASSLQVWATEAFF
13	TRBV7-2	NA	TRBJ2-1	CASSLARYDEQFF
16	TRBV6-2/TRBV6-3	NA	TRBJ2-2	CASILGLAALTGELFF
15	TRBV20-1	NA	TRBJ2-7	CSARDRQSNGYEQYF
14	TRBV20-1	NA	TRBJ2-7	CSARDRDWGYEQYF
15	TRBV20-1	NA	TRBJ1-2	CSATLGASVNYGYTF
13	TRBV20-1	NA	TRBJ2-5	CSATGQTQETQYF
15	TRBV12-3/TRBV12-4	TRBD1	TRBJ2-7	CASGSTDRIDYEQYF
14	TRBV15	NA	TRBJ2-7	CATSRDRTIYEQYF
17	TRBV6-5	NA	TRBJ2-7	CASSYSPHPGDPYEQYF
12	TRBV29-1	TRBD2	TRBJ2-3	CSVEGGGDTQYF
15	TRBV5-1	TRBD1	TRBJ2-1	CASSLFPGGKNEQFF
16	TRBV10-3	NA	TRBJ2-5	CAISEGTAYQGETQYF
14	TRBV7-3	NA	TRBJ2-3	CASSPMRGTDTQYF
15	TRBV20-1	NA	TRBJ2-3	CSASNQGLGTDTQYF
13	TRBV5-4	NA	TRBJ1-1	CASSPDPNTEAFF
13	TRBV29-1	NA	TRBJ1-4	CSALDPANEKLFF
14	TRBV3-1	NA	TRBJ2-5	CASSQPSEKETQYF
16	TRBV4-3	NA	TRBJ1-4	CASSQDSAVEDEKLFF
16	TRBV7-3	TRBD2	TRBJ2-3	CASSLGVAGAADTQYF